The sequence of this TCR beta chain was determined in a study of neurological immune-mediated disorders. This clonotype was picked up a small number of times. Germline CDR1 and CDR2: SGHRS and YFSETQ. Between the trimmed V and J ends, which lost 2 bases and 4 bases, there was a span of 7 bases. The CDR3 totals 13 residues. The cDNA was synthesized by 5'RACE incorporating 10-nucleotide random UMIs. TCRdb re-derived calls from the 5' RACE reads in MiXCR, one entry per CDR3 protein. Here the sample spans about 40,000 distinct CDR3 sequences, approximately 3% being singletons. Time point given: longitudinal time-point 1 (baseline).

The sequence came from a woman aged 60 to 75 with multiple sclerosis. The material sequenced was PBMCs. The chain recombines TRBV5-1 with TRBJ2-1; D gene uncertain. CDR3: CASSFDSYNEQFF. The CDR3 nucleotides read TGCGCCAGCAGCTTCGACTCTTACAATGAGCAGTTCTTC.